Given below is one T cell receptor (beta chain) in context. Its matching antigen is unknown. The germline CDR1 and CDR2 sequences are DFQATT and SNEGSKA (reference sequence). The V gene lost 3 bases and the J gene lost 0 bases, with 9 bases spanning the gap. The length of the CDR3 is 13 residues. This entry comes from a study of post-analysis software for immune sequencing data. Study-level findings and limits: Patients showed TRBV5-6, TRBV5-1 and TRBV20-1 among four to six TRBV segments more frequent than in controls.

cDNA libraries for TCR beta contained unique molecular identifiers. TCRdb called the PCR reads again in MiXCR, with one record for every CDR3 protein. The profile shows 800,000 to 950,000 distinct CDR3 sequences, around 53% of them singletons. V and J are TRBV20-1 and TRBJ2-7, with D unresolved. The receptor was derived from a girl aged 10-17 years with multiple sclerosis. The sequenced material came from blood. This CDR3 reads CSASLAASYEQYF. The DNA for the CDR3 is TGCAGTGCTAGTTTGGCAGCCTCCTACGAGCAGTACTTC.